The 5 T cell receptor beta chains given below trace back to one sample, sequenced in a study of T-cell reconstitution after alpha-beta-depleted transplantation in children. It was with unique molecular identifiers that the TCRbeta library was prepared. Each CDR3 protein gets one entry after TCRdb re-called the PCR reads with MiXCR. The data show some 500,000 distinct CDR3 sequences, less than 35% seen once. Material: PBMCs from the stem cell graft donor, obtained from the stem cell graft. Receptors originate from a human donor who donated a stem cell graft to a child with aplastic anemia.

This clonotype came up once. The chain employs TRBV7-2 and TRBJ2-5; 10 bases map to TRBD2. Germline CDR1 is SGHTA and CDR2 is FQGNSA. After removal of 2 bases from V and 5 bases from J, the junction contained 5 bases not matched to a gene. The CDR3 has 15 amino acids. The CDR3 DNA reads as TGTGCCAGCAGCTTAACTAGCGGGACATATGAGACCCAGTACTTC. This encodes CASSLTSGTYETQYF.

The V call is TRBV11-2, the J call TRBJ1-6, with a weak D call TRBD1 (5 bases). The ends were cut back, 1 base at V and 10 bases at J, with 11 bases in the middle. This CDR3 region has 14 residues. Germline V gene sequence: CDR1 SGHAT, CDR2 FQNNGV. The CDR3 loop is CASSLAWGGSPLHF. CDR3 nucleotides: TGTGCCAGCAGCTTAGCCTGGGGGGGATCACCCCTCCACTTT. Complete variable domain (other parts from reference TRBV11-2 and TRBJ1-6): EAGVAQSPRYKIIEKRQSVAFWCNPISGHATLYWYQQILGQGPKLLIQFQNNGVVDDSQLPKDRFSAERLKGVDSTLKIQPAKLEDSAVYLCASSLAWGGSPLHFGNGTRLTVT.

The rearrangement joins TRBV12-3 or TRBV12-4 to TRBJ1-5, with 7 bases fitting TRBD1. This CDR3 spans 16 amino acids. J lost 1 base, V lost 3 bases, and 6 bases had no gene match. The DNA of the CDR3 is TGTGCCAGCAGTTTCCGACAGGGTGCGAGCAATCAGCCCCAGCATTTT. This codes for CASSFRQGASNQPQHF.

This clonotype was detected only a few times. The CDR3 sequence is CASSVEPGETEAFF. In nucleotides, the CDR3 is TGTGCCAGCAGCGTAGAACCAGGGGAAACTGAAGCTTTCTTT. The chain joins TRBV9 to TRBJ1-1; possibly TRBD1 for D (6 bases). CDR3 length: 14 residues. Germline-derived CDR1 and CDR2 are SGDLS and YYNGEE. Trimming stripped 0 bases from V and 5 bases from J, with 11 bases between.

The J gene is TRBJ2-3, the V gene TRBV12-3 or TRBV12-4; possibly TRBD1 or TRBD2 for D (5 bases each). V lost 1 base to trimming and J lost 4 bases, with 9 bases between them. The CDR3 sequence is 14 residues long. The CDR3 DNA is TGTGCCAGCAGTTTAGTAGGGGACCCAGATACGCAGTATTTT. Encoded protein: CASSLVGDPDTQYF.